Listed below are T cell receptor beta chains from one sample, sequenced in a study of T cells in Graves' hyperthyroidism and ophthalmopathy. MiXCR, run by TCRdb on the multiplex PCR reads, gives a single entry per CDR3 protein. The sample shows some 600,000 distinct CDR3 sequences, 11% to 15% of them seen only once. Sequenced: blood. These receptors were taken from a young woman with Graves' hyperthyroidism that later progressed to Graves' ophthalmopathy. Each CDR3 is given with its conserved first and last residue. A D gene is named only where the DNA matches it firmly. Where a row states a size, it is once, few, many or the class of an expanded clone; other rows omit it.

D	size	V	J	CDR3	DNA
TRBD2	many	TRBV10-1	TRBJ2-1	CASSESPSGGVYEQFF	TGCGCCAGCAGTGAGTCGCCGTCGGGAGGAGTGTATGAGCAGTTCTTC
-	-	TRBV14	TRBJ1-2	CASRREDKSYYGYTF	TGTGCCAGCAGACGAGAGGACAAGTCTTACTATGGCTACACCTTC
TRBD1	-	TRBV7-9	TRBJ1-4	CASSRQGIGNEKLFF	TGTGCCAGCAGCAGACAGGGCATCGGTAATGAAAAACTGTTTTTT
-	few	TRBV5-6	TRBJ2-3	CASSFGSLDTQYF	TGTGCCAGCAGCTTTGGTAGCCTCGATACGCAGTATTTT
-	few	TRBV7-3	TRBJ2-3	CASSSGAIFTDTQYF	TGTGCCAGCAGCTCTGGGGCTATTTTTACAGATACGCAGTATTTT
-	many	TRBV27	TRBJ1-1	CASKVVAEAEAFF	TGTGCCAGCAAGGTAGTCGCTGAAGCTGAAGCTTTCTTT
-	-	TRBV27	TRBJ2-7	CASKDWQSDEQYF	TGTGCCAGCAAGGATTGGCAGAGCGACGAGCAGTACTTC
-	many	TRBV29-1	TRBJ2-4	CSVNHGDRGIQYF	TGCAGCGTTAACCACGGGGATCGGGGCATTCAGTACTTC
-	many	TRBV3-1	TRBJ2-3	CASSQFEGWDTQYF	TGTGCCAGCAGCCAATTCGAGGGTTGGGATACGCAGTATTTT
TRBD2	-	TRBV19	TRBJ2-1	CASNLAGLNEQFF	TGTGCCAGTAACCTAGCGGGCCTCAATGAGCAGTTCTTC
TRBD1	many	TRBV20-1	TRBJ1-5	CSARAPATPPKRQGGQPQHF	TGCAGTGCTAGAGCTCCAGCCACCCCCCCAAAAAGACAGGGCGGTCAGCCCCAGCATTTT
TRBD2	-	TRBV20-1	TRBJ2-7	CSARDTASGSRPYEQYF	TGCAGTGCTAGAGATACGGCTAGCGGGAGCCGGCCCTACGAGCAGTACTTC